What follows is one T cell receptor beta chain and its context. This CDR3 has 12 amino acids. Germline V CDR1 and CDR2: SEHNR, FQNEAQ (reference sequence). The germline V and J ends were trimmed by 3 bases and 7 bases, with 7 bases remaining between them. Profiling relied on immunoSEQ multiplex PCR, and the TCRdb table lists in-frame clones only, not all of them. The sample carries 2 million or so clones, roughly 94% recorded once. The data are from a study of shared clonotypes between healthy human individuals. Naive CD8 cells lacked CD45RO and underwent positive selection for CCR7, leaving out terminally differentiated effector memory CD45RA+ cells.

The source material was naive CD8+ T cells sorted from blood. The chain combines TRBV7-9 with TRBJ2-1, with no clear D. The TCR originated in a man aged 18 to 30 in good health. The CDR3 protein is CASSFLENEQFF. The DNA of the CDR3 is TGTGCCAGCAGCTTTCTGGAGAATGAGCAGTTCTTC. Full variable domain (outside the CDR3, taken from reference TRBV7-9 and TRBJ2-1): DTGVSQNPRHKITKRGQNVTFRCDPISEHNRLYWYRQTLGQGPEFLTYFQNEAQLEKSRLLSDRFSAERPKGSFSTLEIQRTEQGDSAMYLCASSFLENEQFFGPGTRLTVL.